The 7 T cell receptor beta chains presented below share a single source sample, sequenced in a study of human T cells and chemical hapten exposure. Sample time point: patch test 2, 6 weeks after DPC sensitization. Specified treatment: therapeutic diphenylcyclopropenone sensitization with weekly scalp DPC. Each CDR3 protein gets one entry after TCRdb re-called the RACE reads with MiXCR. Of tens of thousands of distinct CDR3 sequences in the sample, about 8.5% were seen once. The material was whole blood, obtained in connection with sensitization to the hapten diphenylcyclopropenone (DPC). These receptors originate from a woman aged 50 to 60 with alopecia areata. Some clones in this sample may be carry-over from other donors' samples.

The chain uses TRBV5-1 and TRBJ2-7; no clear D gene. Per the germline V gene, CDR1 is SGHRS and CDR2 is YFSETQ. This CDR3 region has 12 residues. The V and J ends lost 4 bases and 5 bases respectively, with 10 bases between them. CDR3 loop: CASSPETNEQYF. DNA of the CDR3: TGCGCCAGCAGCCCGGAAACCAACGAGCAGTACTTC.

This clonotype occurred many times. The V and J genes are TRBV4-2 and TRBJ2-7, with 9 bases aligning to TRBD2. This CDR3 has 20 amino acids. V lost 4 bases to trimming and J lost 4 bases; unmatched junction nucleotides: 23. The V gene's germline CDR1 is LGHNA and CDR2 YNFKEQ. The CDR3 loop is CASSPSRAGELAGEDYEQYF. The DNA of the CDR3 is TGTGCCAGCAGCCCCTCCAGGGCAGGGGAACTAGCGGGCGAGGATTACGAGCAGTACTTC.

This clonotype was counted between two and nine times. The chain uses TRBV25-1 and TRBJ2-1; maybe TRBD2 (5 bases). This CDR3 spans 13 amino acids. Germline V CDR1 and CDR2: MGHDK, SYGVNS. With 3 bases removed from V and 6 bases from J, the gap between germline ends came to 9 bases. CDR3 residues: CASSDMSGNEQFF. CDR3 nucleotides: TGTGCCAGCAGTGACATGAGCGGCAATGAGCAGTTCTTC. Looking up the rest from reference TRBV25-1 and TRBJ2-1 gives the full variable domain: EADIYQTPRYLVIGTGKKITLECSQTMGHDKMYWYQQDPGMELHLIHYSYGVNSTEKGDLSSESTVSRIRTEHFPLTLESARPSHTSQYLCASSDMSGNEQFFGPGTRLTVL.

This clonotype was seen only a few times. The chain couples TRBV2 to TRBJ2-1; 13 bases align to TRBD2. Germline assignment: CDR1 SNHLY and CDR2 FYNNEI. V shed 7 bases, J shed 6 bases, and the junction held 3 bases outside the gene matches. This CDR3 has 14 residues. In nucleotides, the CDR3 is TGTGCCAGCATACTAGCGGGAGGGAGCAATGAGCAGTTCTTC. It is translated as CASILAGGSNEQFF.

In its sample, this clonotype was seen a few times. V and J are TRBV5-1 and TRBJ2-5; TRBD1 agrees at 7 bases. V shed 1 base and J 3 bases; nucleotides not matched to a gene: 9. The CDR3 totals 16 residues. Germline loops: CDR1 SGHRS, CDR2 YFSETQ. In DNA, the CDR3 is TGCGCCAGCAGCTTGACCGGACAGGCGCCGAAAGAGACCCAGTACTTC. Its translation: CASSLTGQAPKETQYF.

The chain has TRBV30 and TRBJ2-7; 13 bases fit TRBD2. This CDR3 spans 14 amino acids. V was pared by 5 bases and J by 9 bases, with 10 bases of the junction left unmatched. Germline-derived CDR1 and CDR2 are GTSNPN and SVGIG (reference sequence). The CDR3 DNA follows: TGTGCCTGGTCGATCGGACTAGCGGGAGACCGGCAGTACTTC. Translating gives CAWSIGLAGDRQYF.

The V and J genes are TRBV4-3 and TRBJ2-7, with TRBD2 identical over 11 bases. This CDR3 spans 16 amino acids. The V gene's germline CDR1 is LGHNA and CDR2 YSLEER. J gave up 4 bases and V 0 bases, and 5 bases lay outside the gene matches. The CDR3: CASSQDSSGRRYEQYF. The CDR3 DNA sequence: TGCGCCAGCAGCCAAGATTCTAGCGGGAGGAGGTACGAGCAGTACTTC.